This entry is about one T cell receptor beta chain. Its antigen target is currently unknown. Per-base quality was not reported, and no clone a single base away is much larger than it. This specimen comes from a study of response to subunit inactivated influenza vaccine (dated 2018 in TCRdb). Notes on the research overall: Deep quantitative T cell receptor repertoire profiling was used in the study to track responses to a trivalent subunit inactivated influenza vaccine.

V is clipped by 3 bases and J by 6 bases, and the sequence between their germline boundaries is 15 bases long. From its cysteine to its phenylalanine, the CDR3 spans 14 amino acids. Only CDR3 DNA remains: 42 bases, in frame from the first base. Per the germline V gene, LGHNA is the CDR1 and YNFKEQ is the CDR2. Libraries were prepared through RT-PCR. The instrument given in TCRdb is Illumina HiSeq 2500. The public reads were reprocessed in TCRdb via fastp at Q25 and MiXCR, keeping in-frame beta chains. Every distinct CDR3 protein forms one entry, paired with its most common genes and DNA. The sample table lists hundreds of thousands of distinct CDR3 sequences, roughly 10% of them with a count of one. Of the sample, about 10% is held by the ten largest clones. General findings and caveats noted by the study authors: It was suggested by the authors that each seasonal influenza vaccination may recruit only a limited number of new T cells.

This clonotype was sampled from a man in his forties or fifties who received an inactivated influenza vaccine. Donor details come from another sample of the same person, matched by shared clones. The sequencing used PBMCs from blood, collected on the day of vaccination. The chain links TRBV4-2 with TRBJ2-7; possibly the D gene is TRBD2, per 6 matching bases. The sequenced DNA is TGTGCCAGCAGCCACAAAGTGGAGGGTGGCGAGCAGTACTTC. It codes for CASSHKVEGGEQYF.